This is a list of T cell receptor beta chains from one sample in a study of blood T cell repertoires in COVID-19. TCRdb keeps only in-frame clones here, not all; method: immunoSEQ multiplex PCR. The repertoire holds under 200,000 clones, with more than 85% as singletons. Input material: peripheral blood. The receptors here all came from a woman of 80 years or more in a cohort sampled during active or convalescent COVID-19. CDR3s include the opening cysteine and the closing phenylalanine or tryptophan. A D gene is named only where the DNA matches it firmly. Size is stated for part of the rows, as once, few or many counts, or as a class when the clone is expanded.

v_gene,d_gene,j_gene,abundance,len,CDR3nt,CDR3aa
TRBV7-8,TRBD1,TRBJ2-7,-,15,TGTGCCAGCAGCCCGACAGGGGGCGCGACCTACGAGCAGTACTTC,CASSPTGGATYEQYF
TRBV5-1,-,TRBJ1-1,-,13,TGCGCCAGCATCCCCCAGGGCAAAACTGAAGCTTTCTTT,CASIPQGKTEAFF
TRBV5-1,TRBD1,TRBJ1-1,-,14,TGCGCCAGCAGCGGGAGGACAGGGAACACTGAAGCTTTCTTT,CASSGRTGNTEAFF
TRBV24-1,TRBD2,TRBJ2-3,-,17,TGTGCCACCAGTGATGTAGGACTAGCGGGCAACACAGATACGCAGTATTTT,CATSDVGLAGNTDTQYF
TRBV19,-,TRBJ1-2,-,14,TGTGCCAGTAGGGAGGGCGGACGGAACTATGGCTACACCTTC,CASREGGRNYGYTF
TRBV7-2,TRBD1,TRBJ2-1,once,17,TGTGCCAGCAGCTTAGATTGGGGACAGTTCTCCTACAATGAGCAGTTCTTC,CASSLDWGQFSYNEQFF
TRBV6-5,TRBD2,TRBJ2-1,-,15,TGTGCCAGCAGCGCCGGGACTAGCGGTAACAATGAGCAGTTCTTC,CASSAGTSGNNEQFF
TRBV19,-,TRBJ2-1,-,14,TGTGCCAGTAGTATCAACAGGAGGGACAATGAGCAGTTCTTC,CASSINRRDNEQFF
TRBV7-9,-,TRBJ1-2,-,13,TGTGCCAGCAGCTTGGACAGCTTCTATGGCTACACCTTC,CASSLDSFYGYTF
TRBV18,-,TRBJ1-3,-,14,TGTGCCAGCTCTCTCGGACAGCGTGGAAACACCATATATTTT,CASSLGQRGNTIYF
TRBV7-2,TRBD1,TRBJ1-2,once,15,TGTGCCAGCAGCTTGGAATCAGGGGGGAGGTCAGGCTACACCTTC,CASSLESGGRSGYTF
TRBV9,TRBD2,TRBJ2-2,once,13,TGTGCCAGCAGCGTAGTACTAGCGGGGGAGCTGTTTTTT,CASSVVLAGELFF
TRBV9,TRBD2,TRBJ2-1,few,14,TGTGCCAGCAGCGAACGGGGGGGCTACAATGAGCAGTTCTTC,CASSERGGYNEQFF
TRBV3-1/TRBV3-2,-,TRBJ1-2,-,13,TGTGCCAGCAGCCAAGACGGGAACTATGGCTACACCTTC,CASSQDGNYGYTF
TRBV6-5,-,TRBJ1-4,-,15,TGTGCCAGCAGTCTACAGTTCTCAACTAATGAAAAACTGTTTTTT,CASSLQFSTNEKLFF
TRBV4-3,-,TRBJ1-1,-,16,TGCGCCAGCAGCCAAGGAGGAAGGGGCGGTAAGACTGAAGCTTTCTTT,CASSQGGRGGKTEAFF
TRBV6-9,-,TRBJ2-1,-,15,TGTGCCAGCAGTTCCACAGGATTCTCCTACAATGAGCAGTTCTTC,CASSSTGFSYNEQFF
TRBV10-2,-,TRBJ2-7,-,10,TGCGCCACCAGATTCGGGGGGCAGTACTTC,CATRFGGQYF
TRBV7-9,TRBD2,TRBJ2-3,-,16,TGTGCCAGCAGTTTTCCTTGGACTAGAAGCACAGATACGCAGTATTTT,CASSFPWTRSTDTQYF
TRBV6-6,TRBD2,TRBJ2-5,-,16,TGTGTCGTCACCCGGCTAGCGGGAGGGCCGGGGGAGACCCAGTACTTC,CVVTRLAGGPGETQYF
TRBV4-2,TRBD2,TRBJ2-3,-,18,TGTGCCAGCAGCCTAACCGCCGTGATAGCGGGGGCCACAGATACGCAGTATTTT,CASSLTAVIAGATDTQYF
TRBV5-1,TRBD1,TRBJ2-6,-,20,TGCGCCAGCAGCTACCTCCCGGGACAGGGGCCAGGGGCTGGGGCCAACGTCCTGACTTTC,CASSYLPGQGPGAGANVLTF
TRBV24-1,-,TRBJ2-2,once,17,TGTGCCACCAGTGATACCGTACGGACAGCGAACACCGGGGAGCTGTTTTTT,CATSDTVRTANTGELFF
TRBV7-8,TRBD1,TRBJ1-2,-,16,TGTGCCAGCAGCTTAGCTATCAGGGGGCTGGGGTATGGCTACACCTTC,CASSLAIRGLGYGYTF
TRBV6-4,TRBD1,TRBJ2-1,-,17,TGTGCCAGCAGCTCAGGCAGAACAGGGGGCCCCTACAATGAGCAGTTCTTC,CASSSGRTGGPYNEQFF
TRBV6-1,-,TRBJ2-1,-,17,TGTGCCAGCAGTGAAAAGAGGCAACCTAGCAGGTGGCAGGAGCAGTTCTTC,CASSEKRQPSRWQEQFF
TRBV5-4,TRBD1,TRBJ2-7,-,14,TGTGCCAGCAGCCACAACAGGGGCTTTTACGAGCAGTACTTC,CASSHNRGFYEQYF
TRBV2,TRBD1,TRBJ1-2,-,14,TGTGCCAGCATGCCGGGACAGGGGGTTGGGGGCTACACCTTC,CASMPGQGVGGYTF
TRBV15,-,TRBJ1-2,-,13,TGTGCCACCAGACCCGACGGCCCGGGGGGCTACACCTTC,CATRPDGPGGYTF
TRBV28,TRBD1,TRBJ1-2,-,17,TGTGCCAGCAGTTTCACAAACAGGGGACTGATCAACTATGGCTACACCTTC,CASSFTNRGLINYGYTF
TRBV5-5,-,TRBJ1-2,-,16,TGTGCCAGCAGCTCCGTACAGGGTTCCTTAAGCTATGGCTACACCTTC,CASSSVQGSLSYGYTF
TRBV18,-,TRBJ2-2,-,16,TGTGCCAGCTCACCACCGTTACTTGCGAACACCGGGGAGCTGTTTTTT,CASSPPLLANTGELFF
TRBV18,-,TRBJ2-3,-,17,TGTGCCAGCTCACCACTCCAGGTCAGCGGGAGCACAGATACGCAGTATTTT,CASSPLQVSGSTDTQYF
TRBV11-2,-,TRBJ1-2,-,14,TGTGCCAGCAGCTTAGAGGCACATAACTATGGCTACACCTTC,CASSLEAHNYGYTF
TRBV28,-,TRBJ1-4,-,16,TGTGCCAGCAGTCCGGCCGGAGGTCCTAAAAATGAAAAACTGTTTTTT,CASSPAGGPKNEKLFF
TRBV9,-,TRBJ1-1,once,13,TGTGCCAGCAGCGTAGGAGGACAAACTGAAGCTTTCTTT,CASSVGGQTEAFF
TRBV6-4,-,TRBJ2-2,-,13,TGTGCCAGCAGTGAACTCGGGGTCGGGGAGCTGTTTTTT,CASSELGVGELFF
TRBV4-3,TRBD1,TRBJ1-5,once,15,TGCGCCAGCAGCCATACGACAGGGTACGGTCAGCCCCAGCATTTT,CASSHTTGYGQPQHF
TRBV2,TRBD1,TRBJ1-6,-,15,TGTGCCAGCAGTGAAGCACGACAGGGGAATTCACCCCTCCACTTT,CASSEARQGNSPLHF
TRBV7-9,TRBD1,TRBJ1-4,-,17,TGTGCCAGCAGTTTCGACAGGGGGCGACGAACTAATGAAAAACTGTTTTTT,CASSFDRGRRTNEKLFF
TRBV5-1,TRBD2,TRBJ2-2,-,18,TGCGCCAGCAGCCCCCTGGGGCTAGCGGGAAGAAACACCGGGGAGCTGTTTTTT,CASSPLGLAGRNTGELFF
TRBV28,-,TRBJ2-1,-,21,TGTGCCAGCACACTACTGCCTATACACCAGGGCGCACTCCTCCCCTACAATGAGCAGTTCTTC,CASTLLPIHQGALLPYNEQFF
TRBV5-1,-,TRBJ1-2,-,14,TGCGCCAGCAGCCTGGACAGAGATTCTTATGGCTACACCTTC,CASSLDRDSYGYTF
TRBV13,-,TRBJ1-1,-,14,TGTGCCAGCAGCCCCTCAGCCTTTAACACTAAAGCTTTCTTT,CASSPSAFNTKAFF
TRBV6-2/TRBV6-3,TRBD2,TRBJ2-7,-,15,TGTGCCAGCAGTTCGGGGACTACCTCCCCCTACGAGCAGTACTTC,CASSSGTTSPYEQYF
TRBV4-1,-,TRBJ1-2,-,16,TGCGCCAGCAGCCAAGGCGTCGGCGGCAAGAACTATGGCTACACCTTC,CASSQGVGGKNYGYTF
TRBV6-5,-,TRBJ1-2,few,15,TGTGCCAGCAGCGAGACCCCTTTTGGAGGCTATGGCTACACCTTC,CASSETPFGGYGYTF
TRBV9,TRBD2,TRBJ2-3,-,15,TGTGCCAGCAGCGTGCGCGGGGGGGGTTATGGGACGCAGTATTTT,CASSVRGGGYGTQYF
TRBV5-4,-,TRBJ1-1,-,15,TGTGCCAGCAGCCCTGGCCAGGGGTCGAACACTGAAGCTTTCTTT,CASSPGQGSNTEAFF
TRBV6-2/TRBV6-3,-,TRBJ2-7,-,14,TGTGCCAGCAGTTACCAGGGGCACTCCTACGAGCAGTACTTC,CASSYQGHSYEQYF
TRBV27,-,TRBJ2-6,-,15,TGTGCCAGCAGTTTAAAAGCTTCTGGGGCCAACGTCCTGACTTTC,CASSLKASGANVLTF
TRBV6-6,-,TRBJ1-5,-,14,TGTGCCAGCAGACAGGGATTAAGCAATCAGCCCCAGCATTTT,CASRQGLSNQPQHF
TRBV7-2,-,TRBJ2-5,-,13,TGTGCCAGCAGCCAAGGGCAGGGAGAGACCCAGTACTTC,CASSQGQGETQYF
TRBV5-1,TRBD1,TRBJ2-3,-,15,TGCGCCAGCAGCGGCCGGGACAGGGGCACAGATACGCAGTATTTT,CASSGRDRGTDTQYF